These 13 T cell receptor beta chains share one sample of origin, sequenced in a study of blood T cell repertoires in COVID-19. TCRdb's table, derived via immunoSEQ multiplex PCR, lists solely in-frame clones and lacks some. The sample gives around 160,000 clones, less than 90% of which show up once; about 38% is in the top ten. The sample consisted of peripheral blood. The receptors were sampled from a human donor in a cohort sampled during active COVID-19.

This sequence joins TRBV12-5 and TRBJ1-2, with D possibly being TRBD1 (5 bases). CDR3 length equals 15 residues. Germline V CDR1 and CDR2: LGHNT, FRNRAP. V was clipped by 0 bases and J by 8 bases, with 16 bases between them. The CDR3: CASGLVERQGGGYTF. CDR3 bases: TGTGCTAGTGGTTTGGTAGAGAGGCAGGGTGGCGGCTACACCTTC.

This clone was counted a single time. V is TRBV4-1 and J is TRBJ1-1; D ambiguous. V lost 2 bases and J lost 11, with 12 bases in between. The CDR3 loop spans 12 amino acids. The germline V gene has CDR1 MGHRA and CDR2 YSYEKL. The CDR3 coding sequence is TGCGCCAGCAGCCAAATCTTCGCCAGGGCTTTCTTT. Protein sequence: CASSQIFARAFF.

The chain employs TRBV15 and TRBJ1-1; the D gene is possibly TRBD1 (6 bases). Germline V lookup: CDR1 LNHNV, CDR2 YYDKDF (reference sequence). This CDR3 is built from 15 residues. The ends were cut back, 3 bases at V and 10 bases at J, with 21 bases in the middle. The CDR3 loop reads CATSRRGGPRMLAFF. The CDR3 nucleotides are TGTGCCACCAGCAGGAGGGGGGGGCCGAGAATGTTAGCTTTCTTT.

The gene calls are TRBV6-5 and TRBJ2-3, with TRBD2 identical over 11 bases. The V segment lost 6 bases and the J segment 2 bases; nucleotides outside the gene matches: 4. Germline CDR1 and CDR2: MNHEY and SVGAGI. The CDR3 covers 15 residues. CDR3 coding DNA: TGTGCCAGCAGACTAGCGGGGGCCGTCACAGATACGCAGTATTTT. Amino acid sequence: CASRLAGAVTDTQYF.

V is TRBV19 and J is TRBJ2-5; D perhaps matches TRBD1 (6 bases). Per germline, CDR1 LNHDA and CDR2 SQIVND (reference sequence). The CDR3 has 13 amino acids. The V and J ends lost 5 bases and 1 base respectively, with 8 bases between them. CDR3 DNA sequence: TGTGCCAGTAGTGGACAGTCCCAAGAGACCCAGTACTTC. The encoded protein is CASSGQSQETQYF. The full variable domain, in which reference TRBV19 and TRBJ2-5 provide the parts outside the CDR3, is DGGITQSPKYLFRKEGQNVTLSCEQNLNHDAMYWYRQDPGQGLRLIYYSQIVNDFQKGDIAEGYSVSREKKESFPLTVTSAQKNPTAFYLCASSGQSQETQYFGPGTRLLVL.

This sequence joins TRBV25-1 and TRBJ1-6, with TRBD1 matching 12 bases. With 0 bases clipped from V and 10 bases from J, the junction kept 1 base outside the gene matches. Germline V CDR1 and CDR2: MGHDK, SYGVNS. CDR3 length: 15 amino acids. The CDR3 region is CASSEYGTGGSPLHF. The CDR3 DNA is TGTGCCAGCAGTGAATATGGGACAGGGGGCTCACCCCTCCACTTT.

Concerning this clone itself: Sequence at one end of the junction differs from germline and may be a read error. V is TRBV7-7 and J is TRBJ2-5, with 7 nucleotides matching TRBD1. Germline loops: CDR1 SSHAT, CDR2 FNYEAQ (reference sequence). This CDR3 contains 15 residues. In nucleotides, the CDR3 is TGTGCTAGCAGCTTAAGCCAGGGGGTTAGGGAGACCCAGTACTTC. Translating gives CASSLSQGVRETQYF.

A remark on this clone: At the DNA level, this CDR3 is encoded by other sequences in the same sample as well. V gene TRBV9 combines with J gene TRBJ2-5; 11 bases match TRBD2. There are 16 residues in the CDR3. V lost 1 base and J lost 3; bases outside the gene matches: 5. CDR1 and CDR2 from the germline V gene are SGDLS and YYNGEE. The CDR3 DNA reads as TGTGCCAGCAGCGTAAGGCCTAGCGGGGGGAAAGAGACCCAGTACTTC. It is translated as CASSVRPSGGKETQYF. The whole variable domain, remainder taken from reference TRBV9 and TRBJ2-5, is DSGVTQTPKHLITATGQRVTLRCSPRSGDLSVYWYQQSLDQGLQFLIQYYNGEERAKGNILERFSAQQFPDLHSELNLSSLELGDSALYFCASSVRPSGGKETQYFGPGTRLLVL.

The CDR3 loop is CASSSTGGLETQYF. CDR3 DNA sequence: TGCGCCAGCAGCTCGACAGGGGGCTTGGAGACCCAGTACTTC. The chain has TRBV5-1 and TRBJ2-5, with TRBD1 matching over 10 bases. The CDR3 runs 14 residues. Germline values: CDR1 SGHRS, CDR2 YFSETQ. Germline trimming cut 3 bases from V and 5 bases from J; bases unmatched to any gene: 4.

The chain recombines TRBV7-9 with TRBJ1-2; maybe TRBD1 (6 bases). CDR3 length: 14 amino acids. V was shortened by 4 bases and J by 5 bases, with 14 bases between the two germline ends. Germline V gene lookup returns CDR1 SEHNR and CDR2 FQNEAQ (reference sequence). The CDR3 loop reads CASSSRDTPYGYTF. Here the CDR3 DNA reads TGTGCCAGCAGCTCCAGGGACACCCCGTATGGCTACACCTTC.

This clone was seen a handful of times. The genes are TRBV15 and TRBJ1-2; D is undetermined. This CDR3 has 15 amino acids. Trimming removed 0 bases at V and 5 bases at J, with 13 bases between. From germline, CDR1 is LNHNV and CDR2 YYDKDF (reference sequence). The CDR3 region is CATSRDDTPWYGYTF. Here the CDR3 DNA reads TGTGCCACCAGCAGAGATGACACACCATGGTATGGCTACACCTTC.

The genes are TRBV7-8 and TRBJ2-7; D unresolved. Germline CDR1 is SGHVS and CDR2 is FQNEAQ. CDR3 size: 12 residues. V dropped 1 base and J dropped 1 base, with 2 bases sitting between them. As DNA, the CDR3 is TGTGCCAGCAGCTTAGTATCCTACGAGCAGTACTTC. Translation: CASSLVSYEQYF.

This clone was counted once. CDR3 region: CASSPVGTGFAYEQYF. CDR3 DNA sequence: TGTGCCAGCAGTCCCGTCGGGACAGGGTTTGCCTACGAGCAGTACTTC. The V and J genes are TRBV27 and TRBJ2-7, with 9 bases aligning to TRBD1. Germline V gene lookup returns CDR1 MNHEY and CDR2 SMNVEV (reference sequence). V shed 5 bases and J 2 bases; nucleotides not matched to a gene: 10. The CDR3 is 16 amino acids.